These 2 T cell receptor beta chains were sequenced from one sample in a study of blood T cell repertoires in COVID-19. Assay used: immunoSEQ multiplex PCR; TCRdb lists only in-frame clones, some missing. Of about 100,000 clones listed, 88% are singletons. Sequencing input: peripheral blood. The source is a woman aged 55-70 years with acute or convalescent COVID-19.

V usage is TRBV28 and J usage is TRBJ1-4; D is uncertain. The CDR3 sequence is 14 residues long. Germline lookup yields CDR1 MDHEN and CDR2 SYDVKM. Trimming removed 6 bases from V and 5 bases from J, with 13 bases in between. This CDR3 reads CASRNLAGNEKLFF. DNA for the CDR3: TGTGCCAGCAGAAATCTGGCGGGCAATGAAAAACTGTTTTTT.

The chain links TRBV28 to TRBJ1-5; D gene unclear. Germline CDR1 is MDHEN and CDR2 is SYDVKM. This CDR3 is built from 14 residues. The ends were cut back, 7 bases at V and 0 bases at J, with 10 bases in the middle. The CDR3 region has the DNA TGTGCCAGCAATACCCTAGATAGCAATCAGCCCCAGCATTTT. Amino acid sequence: CASNTLDSNQPQHF.